The 32 T cell receptor beta chains below were found in one sample sequenced in a study of blood T cell repertoires in COVID-19. Libraries were prepared by immunoSEQ multiplex PCR; TCRdb keeps only in-frame clonotypes and omits some of them. This table holds tens of thousands of clones, 55% to 80% found once. The sample taken for sequencing was peripheral blood. These receptors were obtained from a woman in her sixties or seventies in a cohort sampled during active or convalescent COVID-19.

This clone was counted between two and nine times. The gene calls are TRBV5-1 and TRBJ2-7; TRBD1 matches at 11 bases. Trimming cost V 4 bases and J 2 bases; bases outside gene matches: 5. Per the germline V gene, CDR1 is SGHRS and CDR2 is YFSETQ. The CDR3 is 15 residues long. The DNA for the CDR3 is TGCGCCAGCAGCCCTTTGGGACAGGGGGCCTACGAGCAGTACTTC. Amino acid sequence: CASSPLGQGAYEQYF.

The chain combines TRBV5-1 with TRBJ1-3, with 10 nucleotides matching TRBD1. Trimming at V came to 4 bases and at J to 4 bases, leaving 11 bases not matched to a gene. In germline, CDR1 is SGHRS, CDR2 YFSETQ. CDR3 length equals 17 residues. This CDR3 reads CASSIGQGDVRGNTIYF. The CDR3 nucleotides read TGCGCCAGCAGCATAGGACAGGGGGACGTGAGAGGAAACACCATATATTTT. Full variable domain (rest looked up from reference TRBV5-1 and TRBJ1-3): KAGVTQTPRYLIKTRGQQVTLSCSPISGHRSVSWYQQTPGQGLQFLFEYFSETQRNKGNFPGRFSGRQFSNSRSEMNVSTLELGDSALYLCASSIGQGDVRGNTIYFGEGSWLTVV.

The CDR3 DNA follows: TGTGCCAGCAGCCCGGGGGGCCTAGCCAAAAACATTCAGTACTTC. Its translation: CASSPGGLAKNIQYF. The chain combines TRBV5-4 with TRBJ2-4, with D possibly TRBD2 on 7 matching bases. This CDR3 spans 15 amino acids. Trimming took off 4 bases at V and 0 bases at J, with 11 bases between the two ends. Germline CDR1 reads SGHNT; CDR2 reads YYREEE (reference sequence).

This chain links TRBV5-8 with TRBJ2-1; TRBD1 might be the D (6 bases). Germline values: CDR1 SGHTS, CDR2 YDEGEE. V was shortened by 4 bases and J by 10 bases, with 12 bases between the two germline ends. This CDR3 contains 12 residues. The CDR3 DNA is TGTGCCAGCAGCCGGGGACAACGAGAGCAGTTCTTC. This translates into CASSRGQREQFF.

This clone has more than one count but fewer than ten. The chain uses TRBV9 and TRBJ1-5; a weak D match, TRBD1 (5 bases). The CDR3 contains 14 residues. The V and J ends lost 4 bases and 10 bases respectively, with 18 bases between them. Germline V gene sequence: CDR1 SGDLS, CDR2 YYNGEE. The CDR3 loop reads CASSPRAGTGPQHF. The CDR3 coding sequence is TGTGCCAGCAGCCCCCGGGCAGGGACTGGCCCCCAGCATTTT.

The chain employs TRBV5-1 and TRBJ1-6, with 8 positions matching TRBD1. There are 18 residues in the CDR3. V gave up 5 bases and J gave up 3 bases; unmatched junction bases: 13. CDR1 is SGHRS and CDR2 is YFSETQ in the germline V gene. The CDR3 sequence: CASSYTVHDRGYNSPLHF. The CDR3 DNA reads TGCGCCAGCAGTTATACGGTACATGACAGGGGCTATAATTCACCCCTCCACTTT.

The V gene is TRBV5-1, the J gene TRBJ2-7, with 10 bases that match TRBD2. The CDR3 extends over 15 amino acids. The V gene end was trimmed by 0 bases and the J gene end by 3 bases; junction bases not matched to a gene: 3. CDR1 and CDR2 (germline): SGHRS, YFSETQ. The CDR3 DNA reads as TGCGCCAGCAGCTTGGGGGCTAGCGGGGGCTACGAGCAGTACTTC. As protein: CASSLGASGGYEQYF.

V and J are TRBV3-1 (or the pseudogene TRBV3-2) and TRBJ1-6, with unresolved D. The ends were cut back, 1 base at V and 9 bases at J, with 4 bases in the middle. This CDR3 contains 12 residues. Germline V gene lookup returns CDR1 LGHDT and CDR2 YNNKEL (reference sequence). The CDR3 spells CASSQGGSPLHF. As DNA, the CDR3 is TGTGCCAGCAGCCAAGGCGGTTCACCCCTCCACTTT.

The sample holds many counts of this clone. The rearrangement links TRBV13 to TRBJ1-3, with a weak D call TRBD1 (6 bases). Trimming left V 0 bases short and J 1 base short, with 13 bases between. Germline V gives CDR1 PRHDT, CDR2 FYEKMQ (reference sequence). The CDR3 is made up of 17 amino acids. CDR3 region: CASSLGDRFQSGNTIYF. The CDR3 DNA is TGTGCCAGCAGCTTAGGGGACAGATTTCAATCTGGAAACACCATATATTTT.

This chain connects TRBV5-6 to TRBJ1-5; TRBD1 might be the D (5 bases). Trimming shortened V by 0 bases and J by 7 bases, and 11 bases separated the two germline ends. This CDR3 has 14 amino acids. Germline V gene sequence: CDR1 SGHDT, CDR2 YYEEEE. The CDR3 region has the DNA TGTGCCAGCAGCTTGGTCGGGGGAGACCAGCCCCAGCATTTT. Translating it yields CASSLVGGDQPQHF.

On this clone: This may arise from a read error, as a much more abundant clone is one base away. The rearrangement joins TRBV4-1 to TRBJ2-2, with 11 bases matching TRBD2. V lost 6 bases and J lost 7; bases outside the gene matches: 10. Germline CDR1 and CDR2: MGHRA and YSYEKL. This CDR3 is 16 amino acids long. Here the CDR3 reads CASSRLAGGPGGELFF. The DNA for the CDR3 is TGCGCCAGCAGTCGGTTAGCGGGGGGGCCTGGCGGGGAGCTGTTTTTT.

This CDR3 reads CASSQKGTGGRSPLHF. The CDR3 DNA reads as TGTGCCAGCAGCCAAAAGGGGACAGGGGGGAGATCACCCCTCCACTTT. V is TRBV3-1 (or the pseudogene TRBV3-2) and J is TRBJ1-6; TRBD1 matches 11 bases. This CDR3 spans 16 amino acids. In germline, CDR1 is LGHDT, CDR2 YNNKEL (reference sequence). Losses at the gene ends were 2 bases for V and 10 bases for J; bases not matched to a gene: 7.

The chain uses TRBV2 and TRBJ2-7; tentatively, D is TRBD2 (5 bases). The germline CDR1 and CDR2 sequences are SNHLY and FYNNEI. The CDR3 sequence is 12 residues long. Trimming pared 8 bases from V and 3 bases from J, leaving 11 bases between. The CDR3 region is CASWRTRYEQYF. CDR3 bases: TGTGCCAGCTGGAGGACCCGCTACGAGCAGTACTTC. Combining the CDR3 with reference TRBV2 and TRBJ2-7 gives the whole variable domain EPEVTQTPSHQVTQMGQEVILRCVPISNHLYFYWYRQILGQKVEFLVSFYNNEISEKSEIFDDQFSVERPDGSNFTLKIRSTKLEDSAMYFCASWRTRYEQYFGPGTRLTVT.

V usage is TRBV5-5 and J usage is TRBJ1-1; 9 bases map to TRBD1. Germline V lookup: CDR1 SGHKS, CDR2 YYEKEE (reference sequence). Trimming cost V 3 bases and J 6 bases; bases outside gene matches: 9. This CDR3 has 15 amino acids. The CDR3 DNA is TGTGCCAGCAGCTCTGGACAGGGGTTAGATGCTGAAGCTTTCTTT. Protein product: CASSSGQGLDAEAFF. Using reference TRBV5-5 and TRBJ1-1 for the parts outside the CDR3, the full variable domain is DAGVTQSPTHLIKTRGQQVTLRCSPISGHKSVSWYQQVLGQGPQFIFQYYEKEERGRGNFPDRFSARQFPNYSSELNVNALLLGDSALYLCASSSGQGLDAEAFFGQGTRLTVV.

The V call is TRBV23-1, the J call TRBJ2-3, with D possibly matching TRBD1 (5 bases). TRBV23-1 qualifies as an ORF whose function is uncertain. V shed 4 bases and J shed 2 bases, with 13 bases lying between them. This CDR3 has 15 amino acids. Here the CDR3 DNA reads TGCGCCAGCAGTCCTAGGGGCCCTCTCACAGATACGCAGTATTTT. As protein: CASSPRGPLTDTQYF.

V and J are TRBV3-1 (or the pseudogene TRBV3-2) and TRBJ1-6, with D possibly being TRBD1 (6 bases). Germline CDR1 LGHDT, CDR2 YNNKEL (reference sequence). This CDR3 spans 18 amino acids. V dropped 1 base and J dropped 0 bases, with 13 bases sitting between them. In DNA form, the CDR3 reads TGTGCCAGCAGCCAAGGGGACACCACGAGCTCCTATAATTCACCCCTCCACTTT. It encodes CASSQGDTTSSYNSPLHF.

This sequence joins TRBV19 and TRBJ2-1; 11 bases agree with TRBD2. Germline CDR1 is LNHDA and CDR2 is SQIVND (reference sequence). The ends lost 4 bases at V and 4 bases at J; junction bases unmatched: 3. The CDR3 totals 15 residues. The CDR3 is CASSTSGGSYNEQFF. Written as DNA, the CDR3 is TGTGCCAGTAGTACTAGCGGGGGGTCATACAATGAGCAGTTCTTC.

The genes are TRBV5-1 and TRBJ1-1, with D uncertain. The CDR3 extends over 15 amino acids. The V end was cut by 0 bases, the J end by 0 bases, with 9 bases between. The germline V gene encodes CDR1 SGHRS and CDR2 YFSETQ. The CDR3 coding sequence is TGCGCCAGCAGCTTGGGGATTACAGTGAACACTGAAGCTTTCTTT. It is translated as CASSLGITVNTEAFF.

This clone was observed a handful of times. The V and J genes are TRBV5-1 and TRBJ1-1; no reliable D call. Germline loops: CDR1 SGHRS, CDR2 YFSETQ. V gave up 4 bases and J gave up 1 base, with 8 bases separating them. The CDR3 totals 13 residues. The CDR3 region has the DNA TGCGCCAGCAGCCGAAGAGAGAACACTGAAGCTTTCTTT. Amino acid sequence: CASSRRENTEAFF. The full variable domain, its missing parts supplied by reference TRBV5-1 and TRBJ1-1, is KAGVTQTPRYLIKTRGQQVTLSCSPISGHRSVSWYQQTPGQGLQFLFEYFSETQRNKGNFPGRFSGRQFSNSRSEMNVSTLELGDSALYLCASSRRENTEAFFGQGTRLTVV.

The rearrangement uses TRBV4-1 and TRBJ1-3; TRBD1 aligns across 7 bases. Germline V gene lookup returns CDR1 MGHRA and CDR2 YSYEKL. The CDR3 is 20 amino acids. The J segment lost 3 bases and the V segment lost 1 base, leaving 18 bases of the junction unmatched. As DNA, the CDR3 is TGCGCCAGCAGCCAAGGGTCTGCAGGGGGTATTCAGCGAGATGGAAACACCATATATTTT. As protein: CASSQGSAGGIQRDGNTIYF.

This chain uses TRBV27 with TRBJ1-6, with D possibly TRBD1 on 6 matching bases. The V gene's germline CDR1 is MNHEY and CDR2 SMNVEV (reference sequence). The CDR3 covers 11 residues. The V end was cut by 4 bases, the J end by 13 bases, with 8 bases between. CDR3 coding DNA: TGTGCCAGCAGTTCGGGGGGCCCCCTCCACTTT. It translates to CASSSGGPLHF.

The V gene is TRBV4-1, the J gene TRBJ1-1; TRBD1 agrees at 7 bases. CDR1 is MGHRA and CDR2 is YSYEKL in the germline V gene. V dropped 0 bases and J dropped 4; count of bases not matched to a gene: 8. This CDR3 spans 16 amino acids. The CDR3 here is CASSQESGGVGTEAFF. CDR3 in DNA: TGCGCCAGCAGCCAAGAATCAGGGGGAGTTGGCACTGAAGCTTTCTTT.

This clone was seen a few times. The CDR3 protein is CASSPQGRTYEQYF. The CDR3 coding sequence is TGTGCCAGCAGCCCACAGGGACGAACCTACGAGCAGTACTTC. V usage is TRBV5-6 and J usage is TRBJ2-7, with D possibly being TRBD1 (6 bases). V lost 4 bases, J lost 2 bases, and 13 bases lay in between. Germline CDR1 is SGHDT and CDR2 is YYEEEE. The CDR3 contains 14 residues.

Remarks on this clone: Other DNA variants within this sample encode the same CDR3. The V and J genes are TRBV5-4 and TRBJ2-6, with 10 bases aligning to TRBD2. The CDR3 length is 16 residues. CDR1 and CDR2 (germline): SGHNT, YYREEE (reference sequence). V shed 5 bases and J 3 bases; nucleotides not matched to a gene: 5. Here the CDR3 reads CASRSGLASGANVLTF. The CDR3 DNA reads TGTGCCAGCAGGTCGGGACTAGCGAGTGGGGCCAACGTCCTGACTTTC. Complete variable domain (other parts from reference TRBV5-4 and TRBJ2-6): ETGVTQSPTHLIKTRGQQVTLRCSSQSGHNTVSWYQQALGQGPQFIFQYYREEENGRGNFPPRFSGLQFPNYSSELNVNALELDDSALYLCASRSGLASGANVLTFGAGSRLTVL.

The chain employs TRBV2 and TRBJ1-5, with TRBD1 as a possible D gene (5 bases). The CDR3 is 14 amino acids. Germline V gene sequence: CDR1 SNHLY, CDR2 FYNNEI. Trimming stripped 6 bases from V and 3 bases from J, with 12 bases between. The DNA of the CDR3 is TGTGCCAGCAGGACCCGGGGGGACAATCAGCCCCAGCATTTT. Translated: CASRTRGDNQPQHF.

The chain combines TRBV6-5 with TRBJ1-2, with D perhaps matching TRBD1 (5 bases). The CDR3 has 14 residues. The germline V gene has CDR1 MNHEY and CDR2 SVGAGI. Trimming left V 2 bases short and J 4 bases short, with 11 bases between. CDR3 region: CASSYLGAFYGYTF. CDR3 DNA: TGTGCCAGCAGTTACCTTGGGGCCTTCTATGGCTACACCTTC.

The chain carries TRBV6-2 or TRBV6-3 and TRBJ2-5, with TRBD2 identical over 10 bases. The CDR3 has 16 amino acids. With V trimmed by 2 bases and J by 5 bases, 8 bases remained unmatched. Germline values: CDR1 MNHEY, CDR2 SVGEGT. CDR3 sequence (DNA): TGTGCCAGCAGTTACCTAGCGGGGGCGGGTAGCGAGACCCAGTACTTC. The encoded protein is CASSYLAGAGSETQYF.

This chain links TRBV11-3 with TRBJ2-5; 12 nucleotides align to TRBD2. This CDR3 has 15 residues. V was clipped by 4 bases and J by 4 bases; unmatched bases: 4. Germline V gene lookup returns CDR1 SGHNT and CDR2 YENEEA. CDR3 in DNA: TGTGCCAGCAGCTCGACTAGCGGGGGCGGAGAGACCCAGTACTTC. Residues: CASSSTSGGGETQYF.

The V gene is TRBV2, the J gene TRBJ2-2; 13 bases match TRBD2. Germline trimming cut 4 bases from V and 5 bases from J; bases unmatched to any gene: 4. The germline gives CDR1 SNHLY, CDR2 FYNNEI. This CDR3 comprises 16 residues. This chain's CDR3 is CASSVEGLAGTGELFF. Here the CDR3 DNA reads TGTGCCAGCAGTGTAGAGGGACTAGCGGGGACCGGGGAGCTGTTTTTT.

The chain has TRBV3-1 (or the pseudogene TRBV3-2) and TRBJ1-3; 9 nucleotides line up with TRBD1. Looked up from germline, CDR1 is LGHDT and CDR2 is YNNKEL (reference sequence). CDR3 size: 16 residues. V trimming: 4 bases; J trimming: 4 bases; junction bases outside the gene matches: 8. The CDR3 DNA sequence: TGTGCCAGCAGCCTCAGGGACAGGGTGACGGGAAACACCATATATTTT. It encodes CASSLRDRVTGNTIYF.

The V call is TRBV7-6, the J call TRBJ2-4; 15 nucleotides match TRBD2. Germline trimming cut 9 bases from V and 15 bases from J; bases unmatched to any gene: 6. Per the germline V gene, CDR1 is SGHVS and CDR2 is FNYEAQ. CDR3 length: 12 amino acids. This CDR3 is CASGLAGGHLYF. For the CDR3, the DNA is TGTGCCAGTGGACTAGCGGGGGGGCACTTGTACTTC. The full variable domain, with the rest looked up from reference TRBV7-6 and TRBJ2-4, is GAGVSQSPRYKVTKRGQDVALRCDPISGHVSLYWYRQALGQGPEFLTYFNYEAQQDKSGLPNDRFSAERPEGSISTLTIQRTEQRDSAMYRCASGLAGGHLYFGAGTRLSVL.

This chain joins TRBV28 and TRBJ2-5; D is uncertain. Per the germline V gene, CDR1 is MDHEN and CDR2 is SYDVKM. The CDR3 spans 15 residues. V was cut by 3 bases and J by 5 bases, with 16 bases left in between. The CDR3 spells CASSFSLGSGETQYF. CDR3 in DNA: TGTGCCAGCAGTTTTTCTCTAGGCTCTGGGGAGACCCAGTACTTC. Drawing the rest from reference TRBV28 and TRBJ2-5, the complete variable domain is DVKVTQSSRYLVKRTGEKVFLECVQDMDHENMFWYRQDPGLGLRLIYFSYDVKMKEKGDIPEGYSVSREKKERFSLILESASTNQTSMYLCASSFSLGSGETQYFGPGTRLLVL.